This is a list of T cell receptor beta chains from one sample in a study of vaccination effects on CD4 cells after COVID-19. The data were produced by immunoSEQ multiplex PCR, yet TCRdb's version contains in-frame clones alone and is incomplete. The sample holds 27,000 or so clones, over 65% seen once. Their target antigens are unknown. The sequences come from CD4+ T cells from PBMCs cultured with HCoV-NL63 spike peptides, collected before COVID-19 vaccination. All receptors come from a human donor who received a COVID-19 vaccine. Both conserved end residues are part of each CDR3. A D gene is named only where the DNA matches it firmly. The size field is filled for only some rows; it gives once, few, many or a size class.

TGTGCCAGCAGTGGGACAGGGCCGGCCACAGATACGCAGTATTTT | CASSGTGPATDTQYF | TRBV25-1 | - | TRBJ2-3 | TRBD1
TGCGCCAGCAGCTTCGGGGCGGGCCCTGGTTTCTATGGCTACACCTTC | CASSFGAGPGFYGYTF | TRBV5-1 | - | TRBJ1-2 | -
TGTGCCAGCTCACCAGCGCCCGGGGGGGGAAACACCATATATTTT | CASSPAPGGGNTIYF | TRBV18 | - | TRBJ1-3 | -
TGTGCCAGCAGCAACAGGGGGCAGGGAGATACGCAGTATTTT | CASSNRGQGDTQYF | TRBV5-6 | - | TRBJ2-3 | TRBD1
TGTGCCAGCAGCCAAGATTGGCGGGGGGTATACAATGAGCAGTTCTTC | CASSQDWRGVYNEQFF | TRBV4-2 | once | TRBJ2-1 | TRBD2
TGTGCCAGCAGCCCAGGGACCGCAAATCAGCCCCAGCATTTT | CASSPGTANQPQHF | TRBV5-5 | - | TRBJ1-5 | -
TGTGCCAGCAGCTTTACAGGAGCTGCAAATGAAAAACTGTTTTTT | CASSFTGAANEKLFF | TRBV7-2 | - | TRBJ1-4 | -
TGTGCCAGCAGATACAACAGGGGGTATAATTCACCCCTCCACTTT | CASRYNRGYNSPLHF | TRBV28 | - | TRBJ1-6 | TRBD1
TGTGCCAGCAGTGACAGGGGAATCAGCAATCAGCCCCAGCATTTT | CASSDRGISNQPQHF | TRBV6-1 | - | TRBJ1-5 | -
TGCGCCAGCAGCTGGGACAGGGAGAGGGAAAAACTGTTTTTT | CASSWDREREKLFF | TRBV4-1 | - | TRBJ1-4 | TRBD1
TGTGCCATCAGTGCAGGGGGCTTGAACACTGAAGCTTTCTTT | CAISAGGLNTEAFF | TRBV10-3 | - | TRBJ1-1 | TRBD1
TGTGCCAGTAGTATCTTGGCAGGTGGGAGAGGGAGCACAGATACGCAGTATTTT | CASSILAGGRGSTDTQYF | TRBV19 | - | TRBJ2-3 | -
TGTGCCAGCAGCCAAGGATCGTCTAGCGGGAGGTTTGAGCAGTACTTC | CASSQGSSSGRFEQYF | TRBV14 | - | TRBJ2-7 | TRBD2
TGTGCCAGCAGCCTCCAGGGGACGAACACCGGGGAGCTGTTTTTT | CASSLQGTNTGELFF | TRBV7-3 | - | TRBJ2-2 | -
TGTGCCAGCAGCCCCCCTAGCGGGCGGAGCTCCTACAATGAGCAGTTCTTC | CASSPPSGRSSYNEQFF | TRBV7-9 | - | TRBJ2-1 | TRBD2
TGTGCCAGCAGCCAATTCGGCGGGAGGTTTAGCACAGATACGCAGTATTTT | CASSQFGGRFSTDTQYF | TRBV3-1/TRBV3-2 | - | TRBJ2-3 | TRBD2
TGCGCCAGCAGTAAAGGGTGGGGACAGGGGTTTGGCAATCAGCCCCAGCATTTT | CASSKGWGQGFGNQPQHF | TRBV10-1 | - | TRBJ1-5 | TRBD1
TGTGCCAGCAGCTCCGGGGTCAGGACCCAGTACTTC | CASSSGVRTQYF | TRBV6-5 | - | TRBJ2-5 | -
TGTGCCAGCAACGAAAATCGGGCTCGGGCTAATGAAAAACTGTTTTTT | CASNENRARANEKLFF | TRBV7-9 | few | TRBJ1-4 | -
TGTGCTAGTGGTTTGGTCCCCGGGAGGGCAGCTAACTATGGCTACACCTTC | CASGLVPGRAANYGYTF | TRBV12-5 | - | TRBJ1-2 | -
TGTGCCAGCTCAACAGGGGGCGCGTTCTCTGGAAACACCATATATTTT | CASSTGGAFSGNTIYF | TRBV11-2 | - | TRBJ1-3 | TRBD1
TGTGCCAGCAGCTTGGGTACTCTTGGCTACACCTTC | CASSLGTLGYTF | TRBV5-8 | few | TRBJ1-2 | -
TGTGCCAGCAGCGTATCAGGAAGGGGGGCCAACGTCCTGACTTTC | CASSVSGRGANVLTF | TRBV9 | - | TRBJ2-6 | -
TGTGCCAGCAGCTCCCCAACCACTGAAGCTTTCTTT | CASSSPTTEAFF | TRBV28 | - | TRBJ1-1 | -
TGTGCCAGTAGTATCTGGCTGAGCAGCGGGGAGCTGTTTTTT | CASSIWLSSGELFF | TRBV19 | - | TRBJ2-2 | -
TGTGCCAGCAGCCTGGCGGGGAATCCCTACGAGCAGTACTTC | CASSLAGNPYEQYF | TRBV27 | - | TRBJ2-7 | -
TGCGCCAGCAGCCTGGGACAGATTAATCAGCCCCAGCATTTT | CASSLGQINQPQHF | TRBV4-1 | few | TRBJ1-5 | TRBD1
TGTGCCAGCAGTATCACCTACGAGCAGTACTTC | CASSITYEQYF | TRBV28 | few | TRBJ2-7 | -
TGTGCCAGCAGCTTAATCGGTGAAGCTTTCTTT | CASSLIGEAFF | TRBV7-9 | few | TRBJ1-1 | -
TGTGCCAGCAGCCTGGACGGTCGCACTGAAGCTTTCTTT | CASSLDGRTEAFF | TRBV11-2 | - | TRBJ1-1 | -
TGTGCCAGCAGTTACAGCCGTGGAGGCACCGGGGAGCTGTTTTTT | CASSYSRGGTGELFF | TRBV6-2/TRBV6-3 | - | TRBJ2-2 | -
TGCGCCAGCAGCCCGGGACTTAACAATGAGCAGTTCTTC | CASSPGLNNEQFF | TRBV5-1 | - | TRBJ2-1 | -
TGTGCCAGCAGTCCGGAGGGACTATGGGGCTACACCTTC | CASSPEGLWGYTF | TRBV27 | - | TRBJ1-2 | -
TGTGCCAGCAGTACAGGGGTGTCCTATGGCTACACCTTC | CASSTGVSYGYTF | TRBV12-3/TRBV12-4 | - | TRBJ1-2 | TRBD1
TGTGCTAGTGGTTTGGTAATACAGCAGTTTAATGAAAAACTGTTTTTT | CASGLVIQQFNEKLFF | TRBV12-5 | - | TRBJ1-4 | -
TGCGCCAGCAGCGACGTGGGGTGGTATGATAGCAATCAGCCCCAGCATTTT | CASSDVGWYDSNQPQHF | TRBV4-1 | - | TRBJ1-5 | -
TGCGCCAGCAGCTTGGCGGGTTCTCATTCACCCCTCCACTTT | CASSLAGSHSPLHF | TRBV5-1 | few | TRBJ1-6 | -
TGTGCCAGCAGGGACACCAACTATAATTCACCCCTCCACTTT | CASRDTNYNSPLHF | TRBV6-4 | few | TRBJ1-6 | -